Listed below are T cell receptor beta chains from one sample, sequenced in a study of T cells in lung cancer brain metastases. The assay was immunoSEQ multiplex PCR, and TCRdb's table has in-frame clones only and misses some. The sample lists about 4,800 clones, 70% to 90% occurring once. Sequences were obtained from tumor tissue from the primary lung tumor. These receptors were collected from a woman aged 45-65 years with non-small cell lung cancer. Each CDR3 is given with its conserved first and last residue. A D gene is named only where the DNA matches it firmly. Some rows mark clone size as missing; the rest say once, few, many or name a class of expanded clone.

j_call clone_size v_call d_call cdr3_aa cdr3_nt
TRBJ1-2 NA TRBV12-5 NA CASGNSQGYYGYTF TGTGCTAGTGGTAACAGTCAGGGGTACTATGGCTACACCTTC
TRBJ1-2 NA TRBV5-1 TRBD1 CASSPGTGGYGYTF TGCGCCAGCAGCCCGGGGACAGGGGGTTATGGCTACACCTTC
TRBJ1-1 NA TRBV25-1 NA CASRPPGNTEAFF TGTGCCAGCAGACCTCCAGGAAACACTGAAGCTTTCTTT
TRBJ2-1 NA TRBV27 NA CASSLEGPQYNEQFF TGTGCCAGCAGTTTAGAGGGACCACAATACAATGAGCAGTTCTTC
TRBJ1-5 NA TRBV6-5 TRBD1 CASSPTGPSNQPQHF TGTGCCAGCAGTCCGACAGGGCCCAGCAATCAGCCCCAGCATTTT
TRBJ2-1 NA TRBV6-5 NA CASSYLGDNEQFF TGTGCCAGCAGTTACCTCGGCGACAATGAGCAGTTCTTC
TRBJ1-4 NA TRBV29-1 NA CSALGGTNEKLFF TGCAGCGCCCTAGGAGGGACTAATGAAAAACTGTTTTTT
TRBJ1-2 once TRBV5-1 NA CASNPGKISMTGYTF TGCGCCAGCAATCCGGGCAAGATCTCTATGACGGGCTACACCTTC
TRBJ2-2 NA TRBV25-1 NA CASSGSRVLNTGELFF TGTGCCAGCAGTGGATCCAGGGTCCTAAACACCGGGGAGCTGTTTTTT
TRBJ2-1 NA TRBV11-3 NA CASSLVGTKGNEQFF TGTGCCAGCAGCTTAGTGGGGACAAAGGGCAATGAGCAGTTCTTC
TRBJ1-1 NA TRBV7-8 NA CASTLARNTEAFF TGTGCCAGCACTCTCGCCAGAAACACTGAAGCTTTCTTT
TRBJ2-6 NA TRBV6-5 NA CASSLWGSGANVLTF TGTGCCAGCAGCCTCTGGGGCTCTGGGGCCAACGTCCTGACTTTC
TRBJ2-1 NA TRBV7-2 NA CASSQQVLAEQFF TGTGCCAGCAGCCAGCAGGTCCTGGCGGAGCAGTTCTTC
TRBJ1-1 NA TRBV5-1 NA CASSSGYTTEAFF TGCGCCAGCAGCTCCGGGTATACTACTGAAGCTTTCTTT
TRBJ1-4 NA TRBV19 NA CASSPRVLNEKLFF TGTGCCAGTAGTCCGAGGGTCTTAAACGAAAAACTGTTTTTT
TRBJ1-2 NA TRBV30 NA CAWSVGGARGYTF TGTGCCTGGAGTGTAGGAGGGGCGAGGGGCTACACCTTC
TRBJ2-1 NA TRBV5-1 TRBD2 CASSTTSGRAYNEQFF TGCGCCAGCAGCACGACTAGCGGGAGGGCCTACAATGAGCAGTTCTTC
TRBJ2-5 NA TRBV7-2 NA CATSSGPYAETQYF TGTGCCACCTCATCCGGGCCATACGCGGAGACCCAGTACTTC
TRBJ1-1 NA TRBV27 NA CASSRADRPVEAFF TGTGCCAGCAGCCGAGCCGACAGGCCCGTTGAAGCTTTCTTT
TRBJ2-1 NA TRBV25-1 NA CASSESGLRSPHEQFF TGTGCCAGCAGTGAATCCGGGCTTCGATCCCCCCATGAGCAGTTCTTC
TRBJ1-4 few TRBV27 NA CASSLQEGVEKLFF TGTGCCAGCAGTTTACAGGAGGGTGTTGAAAAACTGTTTTTT
TRBJ1-1 NA TRBV18 NA CASSPSIMNTKAFF TGTGCCAGCTCACCGAGTATCATGAACACTAAAGCTTTCTTT
TRBJ1-1 NA TRBV18 TRBD1 CASSPGGDRVSEAFF TGTGCCAGCTCACCAGGTGGGGACAGGGTCTCTGAAGCTTTCTTT
TRBJ2-1 few TRBV7-2 NA CASSLIGLLNEQFF TGTGCCAGCAGCTTAATCGGACTTCTCAATGAGCAGTTCTTC
TRBJ1-2 NA TRBV11-3 TRBD1 CASSYGGGNGYTF TGTGCCAGCAGTTACGGAGGGGGCAATGGCTACACCTTC
TRBJ2-2 NA TRBV7-9 NA CASSLSGWLFF TGTGCCAGCAGTTTGAGCGGCTGGCTGTTTTTT
TRBJ2-3 NA TRBV6-1 NA CASRGADTQYF TGTGCCAGCAGGGGAGCAGATACGCAGTATTTT
TRBJ2-2 NA TRBV5-1 TRBD2 CASSLGLADTGELFF TGCGCCAGCAGCTTGGGACTAGCGGACACCGGGGAGCTGTTTTTT
TRBJ2-1 NA TRBV4-2 NA CASSQARGEGKQFF TGTGCCAGCAGCCAAGCCAGGGGGGAAGGTAAGCAGTTCTTC
TRBJ2-2 NA TRBV9 TRBD2 CASSVDPGGSAGELFF TGTGCCAGCAGCGTAGACCCGGGAGGTTCAGCCGGGGAGCTGTTTTTT
TRBJ2-5 once TRBV7-7 NA CASSQGGQGRQTQYF TGTGCTAGCAGCCAGGGGGGGCAGGGCCGGCAGACCCAGTACTTC
TRBJ2-6 NA TRBV25-1 TRBD2 CASSLAGVVPGANVLTF TGTGCCAGCTCATTAGCGGGAGTCGTCCCTGGGGCCAACGTCCTGACTTTC
TRBJ2-1 NA TRBV7-9 NA CASSLASGASEQFF TGTGCCAGCAGCTTAGCCTCAGGGGCGAGTGAGCAGTTCTTC
TRBJ2-2 NA TRBV19 TRBD2 CASTGTSGSTGELFF TGTGCCAGTACCGGTACTAGCGGGAGTACCGGGGAGCTGTTTTTT
TRBJ2-2 NA TRBV11-3 NA CASSLAGGGYTGELFF TGTGCCAGCAGCTTAGCGGGCGGGGGCTACACCGGGGAGCTGTTTTTT
TRBJ2-1 NA TRBV5-4 NA CASMEPNNEQFF TGTGCCAGCATGGAGCCAAACAATGAGCAGTTCTTC
TRBJ2-3 NA TRBV6-1 NA CASKDRTSTDTQYF TGTGCCAGCAAGGACAGAACTAGCACAGATACGCAGTATTTT
TRBJ1-1 once TRBV5-4 NA CASSSGHMNTEAFF TGTGCCAGCAGCTCGGGGCACATGAACACTGAAGCTTTCTTT
TRBJ2-5 once TRBV27 TRBD2 CASSLRLADPQETQYF TGTGCTAGCAGTCTCCGACTAGCGGACCCCCAAGAGACCCAGTACTTC
TRBJ2-3 NA TRBV5-5 TRBD2 CASSLGLAGADTQYF TGTGCCAGCAGCTTAGGACTAGCGGGAGCAGATACGCAGTATTTT
TRBJ2-3 NA TRBV7-9 TRBD2 CASSILLAGGTDTQYF TGTGCCAGCAGCATCCTACTAGCGGGAGGAACAGATACGCAGTATTTT
TRBJ2-1 NA TRBV28 TRBD1 CASSPPTSTGGNEQFF TGTGCCAGCAGTCCTCCCACATCGACAGGGGGCAATGAGCAGTTCTTC
TRBJ1-1 NA TRBV2 TRBD1 CATSGDGTVFMNTEAFF TGTGCCACCTCGGGGGACGGGACAGTCTTCATGAACACTGAAGCTTTCTTT
TRBJ1-1 few TRBV7-9 NA CASNSNQGAEAFF TGTGCCAGCAACTCCAACCAGGGAGCTGAAGCTTTCTTT